The clone carrying this T cell receptor (beta chain) was counted many times. This sample was taken from a study of T-cell memory formation after mild COVID-19. The wider study: Largely donor-specific TCR clusters were found.

The germline V gene encodes CDR1 MGHRA and CDR2 YSYEKL. The V gene end was trimmed by 1 base and the J gene end by 5 bases; junction bases not matched to a gene: 2. CDR3 length: 15 amino acids. TCRdb processed the 5' RACE reads anew with MiXCR; each CDR3 protein has one entry. The table has roughly 600,000 distinct CDR3 sequences, over 15% seen once; the top ten hold about 12%. The J gene is TRBJ2-1, the V gene TRBV4-1, with TRBD1 matching over 10 bases. The origin of this receptor is an adult woman who had mild COVID-19 (a few samples of this study predate the infection). Cell type and time point are not known. Sequencing was performed on PBMCs or a T cell subset sorted from them (not recorded which). The DNA of the CDR3 is TGCGCCAGCAGCCAAGGGGACAGGGGAGACAATGAGCAGTTCTTC. It is translated as CASSQGDRGDNEQFF.